This T cell receptor (beta chain) was sequenced during a study of CD8+ T cells in alopecia areata. General study results and limits: Elevated clonality characterized lesional scalp relative to normal scalp, particularly in alopecia totalis/universalis. Sequencing of scalp samples also captures resident alphabeta T cells of normal skin.

As the sequencing template, cDNA was produced by extracting RNA and reverse transcribing it. Using immunoSEQ multiplex PCR, the repertoire was profiled, and TCRdb retains in-frame clones only, with some absent. There are 290,000 or so clones in the sample, none observed a single time. This clone was observed a handful of times. Its antigen is unknown. All gene names here are mouse names. The read ends 4 residues shy of where the CDR3 ends; the end is completed using the germline J gene. Germline CDR1 is SGHSA and CDR2 is FRNQAP. The CDR3 is made up of 9 amino acids. Combined cutaneous lymph node cells underwent sorting by CD4, CD8alpha, NKG2D, NKG2ACE and additional markers.

This sequence originates from a C3H/HeJ mouse with alopecia areata. MHC haplotype here: H2-k. The sample taken for sequencing was CD4+ T cells sorted from a lymph node. V usage is TRBV16 and J usage is TRBJ1-1; no clear D gene. The sequenced part of the CDR3 DNA is TGTGCAATCGACATA. Translated, it gives CAIDI. The CDR3 in its entirety is CAIDIEVFF.